The clone carrying this T cell receptor beta chain was counted ten times or more. This specimen belongs to a study of T cells in Graves' hyperthyroidism and ophthalmopathy. There are 14 residues in the CDR3. The V gene's germline CDR1 is SEHNR and CDR2 FQNEAQ (reference sequence). V trimming: 7 bases; J trimming: 6 bases; junction bases outside the gene matches: 7. Regions amplified from RNA transcripts were the TCR beta CDR3 regions. HTBI primers were used for first-round RT-PCR of the TCR CDR3. TCRdb recomputed calls from the multiplex PCR reads with MiXCR, one row per CDR3 protein. Of around 340,000 distinct CDR3 sequences listed, around 23% are singletons.

Sequenced sample: blood. The V gene is TRBV7-9, the J gene TRBJ2-1, with 9 bases matching TRBD2. The receptor was derived from a woman aged 50 to 60 with Graves' hyperthyroidism. CDR3 sequence (DNA): TGTGCCAGCACCGATAGCGGGAGACGCAATGAGCAGTTCTTC. Its translation is CASTDSGRRNEQFF. The variable domain in full, with the rest retrieved from reference TRBV7-9 and TRBJ2-1, is DTGVSQNPRHKITKRGQNVTFRCDPISEHNRLYWYRQTLGQGPEFLTYFQNEAQLEKSRLLSDRFSAERPKGSFSTLEIQRTEQGDSAMYLCASTDSGRRNEQFFGPGTRLTVL.